Each of the 6 T cell receptor beta chains below was sequenced from the same sample in a study of blood T cell repertoires in COVID-19. Method: immunoSEQ multiplex PCR; TCRdb's copy keeps in-frame clones and lacks some. The sample shows some 43,000 clones, 84% of them seen only once. Sequenced sample: peripheral blood. These TCRs come from a man aged 50 to 60 with active or convalescent COVID-19.

The V gene is TRBV11-2, the J gene TRBJ1-5; D call uncertain. CDR1 and CDR2 from the germline V gene are SGHAT and FQNNGV. The CDR3 loop spans 14 amino acids. V was clipped by 4 bases and J by 11 bases, with 18 bases between them. The CDR3 DNA is TGTGCCAGCAGCTCCCGCGTTCAAGGCACAGCCCAGCATTTT. The encoded protein is CASSSRVQGTAQHF.

V is TRBV7-2 and J is TRBJ1-5; possibly TRBD1 for D (5 bases). Trimming stripped 6 bases from V and 6 bases from J, with 15 bases between. CDR1 SGHTA and CDR2 FQGNSA come from the germline V gene. The CDR3 loop spans 14 amino acids. In DNA form, the CDR3 reads TGTGCCAGCAGTGATCAGGGAGGAGGTCAGCCCCAGCATTTT. It specifies CASSDQGGGQPQHF.

This chain joins TRBV9 and TRBJ2-7, with 8 bases aligning to TRBD1. This CDR3 comprises 14 residues. CDR1 SGDLS and CDR2 YYNGEE come from the germline V gene. The V segment lost 0 bases and the J segment 4 bases; nucleotides outside the gene matches: 3. CDR3 in amino acids: CASSVGQGAYEQYF. In DNA, the CDR3 is TGTGCCAGCAGCGTAGGGCAGGGGGCTTACGAGCAGTACTTC.

This chain joins TRBV5-1 and TRBJ1-1, with 7 bases aligning to TRBD1. The V gene's germline CDR1 is SGHRS and CDR2 YFSETQ. The junction had 11 bases not matched to a gene; V was cut back by 7 bases and J by 8 bases. This CDR3 comprises 13 residues. The CDR3, as DNA: TGCGCCAGCCCCCTAGACCGGGACAGCGAAGCTTTCTTT. It specifies CASPLDRDSEAFF.

This chain links TRBV11-2 with TRBJ2-7, with D tentatively TRBD2 (6 bases). The germline gives CDR1 SGHAT, CDR2 FQNNGV. V was pared by 3 bases and J by 0 bases, with 12 bases between. The CDR3 has 15 amino acids. The DNA of the CDR3 is TGTGCCAGCAGCTTCGGGACTGCCCCCTCCTACGAGCAGTACTTC. Amino acids: CASSFGTAPSYEQYF.

Only a few counts were recorded for this clone. The rearrangement uses TRBV7-3 and TRBJ2-7, with 7 bases matching TRBD1. The CDR3 contains 14 residues. V was pared by 6 bases and J by 6 bases, with 11 bases of the junction left unmatched. Germline CDR1 is SGHTA and CDR2 is FQGTGA. CDR3 DNA sequence: TGTGCCAGCAGGCAGACAGGGACCTCGGCCGAGCAGTACTTC. It is translated as CASRQTGTSAEQYF. The complete variable domain, with remaining parts taken from reference TRBV7-3 and TRBJ2-7, reads GAGVSQTPSNKVTEKGKYVELRCDPISGHTALYWYRQSLGQGPEFLIYFQGTGAADDSGLPNDRFFAVRPEGSVSTLKIQRTERGDSAVYLCASRQTGTSAEQYFGPGTRLTVT.